Listed below are T cell receptor beta chains from one sample, sequenced in a study of T-cell reconstitution after alpha-beta-depleted transplantation in children. TCRdb reanalysed the PCR reads using MiXCR and keeps one entry per CDR3 protein. The table shows roughly 250,000 distinct CDR3 sequences, with 7.5% to 9.5% occurring only once. The sequenced sample was PBMCs, mostly from graft donor cells, obtained 180 days after TCRalphabeta/CD19-depleted stem cell transplant. The receptors come from a male patient aged 5 to 17 who had a stem cell transplant for acute lymphoblastic leukemia, so the T cells may come from the graft donor. Each CDR3 is given with its conserved first and last residue. The D gene is left open where the match is weak. Some rows mark clone size as missing; the rest say once, few, many or name a class of expanded clone.

V gene: TRBV5-6; J gene: TRBJ2-1; clone size: many; D gene: TRBD1; CDR3 DNA: TGTGCCAGCAGGGGCCGGGACAGGGACCACAATGAGCAGTTCTTC; CDR3 protein: CASRGRDRDHNEQFF
V gene: TRBV12-5; J gene: TRBJ2-1; clone size: NA; D gene: NA; CDR3 DNA: TGTGCTAGTGCCCCTACAGGGATCCCTAATGAGCAGTTCTTC; CDR3 protein: CASAPTGIPNEQFF
V gene: TRBV6-1; J gene: TRBJ2-3; clone size: many; D gene: NA; CDR3 DNA: TGTGCCAGCAACCTGGGACCTGGGGGCGGTACGCAGTATTTT; CDR3 protein: CASNLGPGGGTQYF
V gene: TRBV7-2; J gene: TRBJ2-2; clone size: many; D gene: NA; CDR3 DNA: TGTGCCAGCAGCTTAACCTTAACAGCGAACACCGGGGAGCTGTTTTTT; CDR3 protein: CASSLTLTANTGELFF
V gene: TRBV12-3/TRBV12-4; J gene: TRBJ1-2; clone size: many; D gene: NA; CDR3 DNA: TGTGCCAGCAGACCATCAGGCGTTAACTATGGCTACACCTTC; CDR3 protein: CASRPSGVNYGYTF
V gene: TRBV6-2/TRBV6-3; J gene: TRBJ2-6; clone size: NA; D gene: NA; CDR3 DNA: TGTGCCAGCAGTCAAAACTGGGCCGCCAACGTCCTGACTTTC; CDR3 protein: CASSQNWAANVLTF
V gene: TRBV10-3; J gene: TRBJ2-7; clone size: many; D gene: TRBD1; CDR3 DNA: TGTGCCATCACCTTGGACAGGGGAGGCTACGAGCAGTACTTC; CDR3 protein: CAITLDRGGYEQYF
V gene: TRBV5-1; J gene: TRBJ1-1; clone size: many; D gene: NA; CDR3 DNA: TGCGCCAGCCGGACAGTCTTCACCAACACTGAAGCTTTCTTT; CDR3 protein: CASRTVFTNTEAFF
V gene: TRBV12-3/TRBV12-4; J gene: TRBJ2-3; clone size: many; D gene: NA; CDR3 DNA: TGTGCCAGCAGTTTAGTGAAGGATACGCAGTATTTT; CDR3 protein: CASSLVKDTQYF
V gene: TRBV7-8; J gene: TRBJ2-7; clone size: many; D gene: NA; CDR3 DNA: TGTGCCAGCAGCTCAACTTGGGCTGTGAGGTACGAGCAGTACTTC; CDR3 protein: CASSSTWAVRYEQYF
V gene: TRBV12-5; J gene: TRBJ2-7; clone size: many; D gene: NA; CDR3 DNA: TGTGCTAGTGGTTTGGTACGGGCACTCTCCTACGAGCAGTACTTC; CDR3 protein: CASGLVRALSYEQYF
V gene: TRBV4-3; J gene: TRBJ2-3; clone size: many; D gene: NA; CDR3 DNA: TGCGCCAGCAGCCAAGGGAGAGCCACCACAGATACGCAGTATTTT; CDR3 protein: CASSQGRATTDTQYF
V gene: TRBV7-9; J gene: TRBJ1-6; clone size: many; D gene: NA; CDR3 DNA: TGTGCCAGCAGCTTAGTTGAGGGAAATTCACCCCTCCACTTT; CDR3 protein: CASSLVEGNSPLHF
V gene: TRBV7-2; J gene: TRBJ2-3; clone size: many; D gene: NA; CDR3 DNA: TGTGCCAGCAGCTTCACCGGGACTAGCACAGATACGCAGTATTTT; CDR3 protein: CASSFTGTSTDTQYF
V gene: TRBV2; J gene: TRBJ1-5; clone size: many; D gene: NA; CDR3 DNA: TGTGCCAGCAAACGCAGGAATTCTAGCAATCAGCCCCAGCATTTT; CDR3 protein: CASKRRNSSNQPQHF
V gene: TRBV18; J gene: TRBJ1-1; clone size: many; D gene: NA; CDR3 DNA: TGTGCCAGCTCACCAGCAGGGGTAGGGTACACTGAAGCTTTCTTT; CDR3 protein: CASSPAGVGYTEAFF
V gene: TRBV23-1; J gene: TRBJ2-5; clone size: few; D gene: NA; CDR3 DNA: TGCGCCAGCAGTCAATCCTCCGGGAGCTATGAAGAGACCCAGTACTTC; CDR3 protein: CASSQSSGSYEETQYF
V gene: TRBV12-3/TRBV12-4; J gene: TRBJ2-3; clone size: many; D gene: TRBD2; CDR3 DNA: TGTGCCAGCACCACTAGCGGGAGGACAGATACGCAGTATTTT; CDR3 protein: CASTTSGRTDTQYF
V gene: TRBV18; J gene: TRBJ2-3; clone size: few; D gene: TRBD2; CDR3 DNA: TGTGCCAGCTCACCGGCACTAGCGGGGTCGATGAATACGCAGTATTTT; CDR3 protein: CASSPALAGSMNTQYF